The 26 T cell receptor beta chains below come from one sample, sequenced in a study of cytomegalovirus exposure and HLA in healthy donors. Method: immunoSEQ multiplex PCR; TCRdb's copy keeps in-frame clones and lacks some. The table has about 160,000 clones, about 90% seen once; the top ten hold 5% to 7%. Sequencing input: PBMCs. The receptors originated from a woman younger than 45 in good health and CMV-seronegative.

The chain is built from TRBV12-5 and TRBJ1-5, with D maybe TRBD1 (6 bases). This CDR3 contains 15 residues. CDR1 is LGHNT, CDR2 FRNRAP, per germline. V lost 5 bases, J lost 3 bases, and 14 bases lay in between. CDR3 amino acids: CASGPGGQINQPQHF. DNA for the CDR3: TGTGCTAGTGGTCCGGGTGGACAGATCAATCAGCCCCAGCATTTT.

This sequence joins TRBV9 and TRBJ1-6; perhaps TRBD1 as D (6 bases). Trimming stripped 3 bases from V and 0 bases from J, with 19 bases between. CDR1 is SGDLS and CDR2 is YYNGEE in the germline V gene. This CDR3 has 19 amino acids. CDR3: CASSERDNIRDSYNSPLHF. The CDR3 DNA reads TGTGCCAGCAGCGAGAGGGACAACATCAGGGACTCCTATAATTCACCCCTCCACTTT.

The genes are TRBV6-5 and TRBJ1-3; D possibly corresponds to TRBD1 (5 bases). The germline V gene has CDR1 MNHEY and CDR2 SVGAGI. CDR3 length equals 15 residues. Trimming removed 4 bases at V and 0 bases at J, with 10 bases between. The CDR3 reads CASSSGPSSGNTIYF. Written as DNA, the CDR3 is TGTGCCAGCAGTTCGGGACCCAGCTCTGGAAACACCATATATTTT.

The rearrangement uses TRBV23-1 and TRBJ1-5, with D possibly being TRBD1 (6 bases). TRBV23-1 is an ORF, with its function uncertain. The germline V and J ends were trimmed by 2 bases and 4 bases, with 18 bases remaining between them. The length of the CDR3 is 17 residues. The CDR3 sequence: CASSQDGEAGENQPQHF. The CDR3 coding sequence is TGCGCCAGCAGTCAAGATGGGGAGGCAGGGGAGAATCAGCCCCAGCATTTT.

This chain links TRBV6-5 with TRBJ2-5; 7 positions match TRBD2. The germline V gene has CDR1 MNHEY and CDR2 SVGAGI. The V and J ends lost 0 bases and 1 base, in that order; junction bases with no gene match: 5. The length of the CDR3 is 16 residues. DNA of the CDR3: TGTGCCAGCAGTTACTCGGGGGAGGGAATCCAAGAGACCCAGTACTTC. Its protein is CASSYSGEGIQETQYF.

This chain uses TRBV4-2 with TRBJ2-2; 8 nucleotides match TRBD1. Germline CDR1 and CDR2: LGHNA and YNFKEQ. CDR3 length: 16 residues. After removal of 0 bases from V and 2 bases from J, the junction contained 2 bases not matched to a gene. The CDR3 DNA follows: TGTGCCAGCAGCCAAGAACAGGGGGTAAACACCGGGGAGCTGTTTTTT. It encodes CASSQEQGVNTGELFF.

The chain combines TRBV5-1 with TRBJ2-7; 11 bases are shared with TRBD2. This CDR3 is 15 amino acids long. The germline CDR1 and CDR2 sequences are SGHRS and YFSETQ. V was pared by 0 bases and J by 2 bases, with 1 base of the junction left unmatched. The CDR3 loop reads CASSLALAGAYEQYF. As DNA, the CDR3 is TGCGCCAGCAGCTTGGCACTAGCGGGGGCCTACGAGCAGTACTTC. Full variable domain (missing parts from reference TRBV5-1 and TRBJ2-7): KAGVTQTPRYLIKTRGQQVTLSCSPISGHRSVSWYQQTPGQGLQFLFEYFSETQRNKGNFPGRFSGRQFSNSRSEMNVSTLELGDSALYLCASSLALAGAYEQYFGPGTRLTVT.

The DNA for the CDR3 is TGTGCCAGCAGCTTGGCGTTTAGGGAGGGCTATGGCTACACCTTC. It codes for CASSLAFREGYGYTF. The rearrangement links TRBV5-6 to TRBJ1-2; no definite D call. Germline assignment: CDR1 SGHDT and CDR2 YYEEEE. The V gene lost 0 bases and the J gene lost 4 bases, with 13 bases spanning the gap. This CDR3 has 15 residues.

The CDR3 sequence is CASKRPSSGNTIYF. The CDR3 nucleotides are TGTGCCAGTAAGAGACCCTCCTCTGGAAACACCATATATTTT. The V call is TRBV19, the J call TRBJ1-3; no reliable D call. Germline assignment: CDR1 LNHDA and CDR2 SQIVND (reference sequence). Between the trimmed V and J ends, which lost 7 bases and 0 bases, there was a span of 10 bases. The CDR3 totals 14 residues.

The chain couples TRBV6-5 to TRBJ2-7; D is unresolved. The V and J ends lost 4 bases and 3 bases respectively, with 7 bases between them. This CDR3 spans 12 amino acids. In germline, CDR1 is MNHEY, CDR2 SVGAGI. The CDR3 sequence is CASSSNYYEQYF. In DNA, the CDR3 is TGTGCCAGCAGTTCCAACTACTACGAGCAGTACTTC.

J is TRBJ2-7 and V is TRBV5-1; D gene uncertain. This CDR3 is built from 11 residues. Germline CDR1 SGHRS, CDR2 YFSETQ. V lost 3 bases and J 5 bases, leaving 6 bases between the germline ends. Here the CDR3 DNA reads TGCGCCAGCAGCTGGGAAGACGAGCAGTACTTC. This gives the protein CASSWEDEQYF.

The genes are TRBV7-2 and TRBJ2-1; D is possibly TRBD1 or TRBD2 (5 bases each). The CDR3 totals 15 residues. Trimming pared 1 base from V and 1 base from J, leaving 8 bases between. Germline values: CDR1 SGHTA, CDR2 FQGNSA. This CDR3 is CASSLVGGSYNEQFF. CDR3 nucleotides: TGTGCCAGCAGCTTAGTTGGGGGATCCTACAATGAGCAGTTCTTC. The complete variable domain, with remaining parts taken from reference TRBV7-2 and TRBJ2-1, reads GAGVSQSPSNKVTEKGKDVELRCDPISGHTALYWYRQSLGQGLEFLIYFQGNSAPDKSGLPSDRFSAERTGGSVSTLTIQRTQQEDSAVYLCASSLVGGSYNEQFFGPGTRLTVL.

This clone appeared a single time. J is TRBJ2-3 and V is TRBV29-1, with D perhaps matching TRBD2 (6 bases). Trimming took off 5 bases at V and 2 bases at J, with 14 bases between the two ends. The CDR3 has 14 amino acids. Germline CDR1 is SQVTM and CDR2 is ANQGSEA. This CDR3 reads CSVPRAGFTDTQYF. The CDR3 DNA reads as TGCAGCGTTCCCAGGGCGGGATTCACAGATACGCAGTATTTT.

This clone was detected once. The chain uses TRBV18 and TRBJ1-1; 7 bases are shared with TRBD1. Looked up from germline, CDR1 is KGHSH and CDR2 is LQKENI. This CDR3 spans 14 amino acids. With 5 bases clipped from V and 2 bases from J, the junction kept 5 bases outside the gene matches. The CDR3 protein is CASSDRTGNTEAFF. The CDR3 nucleotides read TGTGCCAGCTCAGATCGGACAGGAAACACTGAAGCTTTCTTT. The whole variable domain, remainder taken from reference TRBV18 and TRBJ1-1, is NAGVMQNPRHLVRRRGQEARLRCSPMKGHSHVYWYRQLPEEGLKFMVYLQKENIIDESGMPKERFSAEFPKEGPSILRIQQVVRGDSAAYFCASSDRTGNTEAFFGQGTRLTVV.

V usage is TRBV5-6 and J usage is TRBJ1-4, with TRBD1 identical over 7 bases. V shed 0 bases, J shed 7 bases, and the junction held 3 bases outside the gene matches. Germline V gene sequence: CDR1 SGHDT, CDR2 YYEEEE. The CDR3 covers 14 residues. Here the CDR3 reads CASSLGRDSEKLFF. The DNA for the CDR3 is TGTGCCAGCAGCTTGGGCAGGGACAGTGAAAAACTGTTTTTT. The full variable domain, completed using reference TRBV5-6 and TRBJ1-4, is DAGVTQSPTHLIKTRGQQVTLRCSPKSGHDTVSWYQQALGQGPQFIFQYYEEEERQRGNFPDRFSGHQFPNYSSELNVNALLLGDSALYLCASSLGRDSEKLFFGSGTQLSVL.

This chain links TRBV15 with TRBJ2-1; a possible D gene is TRBD1 (6 bases). There are 16 residues in the CDR3. Germline values: CDR1 LNHNV, CDR2 YYDKDF (reference sequence). The V end lost 3 bases, the J end lost 0 bases, and 12 bases lay between the germline ends. In nucleotides, the CDR3 is TGTGCCACCAGCAGTATAGGACAGTTCTCCTACAATGAGCAGTTCTTC. Protein: CATSSIGQFSYNEQFF.

The chain links TRBV27 to TRBJ2-7, with TRBD1 matching over 8 bases. CDR3 length: 14 residues. Germline trimming cut 2 bases from V and 5 bases from J; bases unmatched to any gene: 5. The germline V gene encodes CDR1 MNHEY and CDR2 SMNVEV (reference sequence). This CDR3 is CASSLADRGHEQYF. The CDR3 DNA sequence: TGTGCCAGCAGTTTAGCAGACAGGGGTCACGAGCAGTACTTC.

The rearrangement joins TRBV6-6 to TRBJ2-5; 10 nucleotides agree with TRBD1. CDR1 and CDR2 from the germline V gene are MNHNY and SVGAGI (reference sequence). The CDR3 has 15 residues. Trimming at V came to 6 bases and at J to 5 bases, leaving 9 bases not matched to a gene. This chain's CDR3 is CASSRDRGRWETQYF. The CDR3 DNA follows: TGTGCCAGCAGCCGAGACAGGGGGCGGTGGGAGACCCAGTACTTC.

This clone was observed a single time. CDR3 loop: CATSRDTLGQGREKLFF. The CDR3 nucleotides read TGTGCCACCAGCAGAGATACTTTAGGACAGGGACGTGAAAAACTGTTTTTT. The genes are TRBV15 and TRBJ1-4, with 8 bases lining up with TRBD1. The germline V gene encodes CDR1 LNHNV and CDR2 YYDKDF (reference sequence). CDR3 length: 17 residues. V gave up 0 bases and J gave up 7 bases; unmatched junction bases: 10.

This clone was seen once. The CDR3 region has the DNA TGTGCCAGCAGCTTATGGACCGGGGGCCTAAACATTCAGTACTTC. It codes for CASSLWTGGLNIQYF. The gene calls are TRBV13 and TRBJ2-4; perhaps D is TRBD1 or TRBD2 (6 bases each). Germline values: CDR1 PRHDT, CDR2 FYEKMQ (reference sequence). The CDR3 totals 15 residues. The V end was cut by 2 bases, the J end by 6 bases, with 14 bases between. Full variable domain (rest looked up from reference TRBV13 and TRBJ2-4): AAGVIQSPRHLIKEKRETATLKCYPIPRHDTVYWYQQGPGQDPQFLISFYEKMQSDKGSIPDRFSAQQFSDYHSELNMSSLELGDSALYFCASSLWTGGLNIQYFGAGTRLSVL.

This clone was detected a few times. The V and J genes are TRBV7-2 and TRBJ2-2, with a tentative D call TRBD2 (6 bases). Trimming removed 0 bases at V and 5 bases at J, with 10 bases between. CDR1 and CDR2 (germline): SGHTA, FQGNSA. This CDR3 has 15 residues. The CDR3: CASSLALGGTGELFF. The DNA for the CDR3 is TGTGCCAGCAGCTTAGCGCTAGGAGGGACCGGGGAGCTGTTTTTT.

This chain links TRBV6-5 with TRBJ1-2, with D unresolved. The CDR3 covers 14 residues. Germline loops: CDR1 MNHEY, CDR2 SVGAGI. V was cut by 3 bases and J by 5 bases, with 13 bases left in between. In nucleotides, the CDR3 is TGTGCCAGCAGTTATACGGAGATAGGATATGGCTACACCTTC. Its translation: CASSYTEIGYGYTF.

This clone appeared a few times. The chain couples TRBV13 to TRBJ2-2, with no clear D. Germline CDR1 and CDR2: PRHDT and FYEKMQ (reference sequence). This CDR3 is 12 amino acids long. V gave up 5 bases and J gave up 6 bases, with 7 bases separating them. CDR3 coding DNA: TGTGCCAGCAGCCCTGATGCCGGGGAGCTGTTTTTT. The encoded protein is CASSPDAGELFF.

The CDR3 sequence is CASSLTSVYEQYF. The CDR3 DNA sequence: TGTGCCAGTAGTCTGACTAGCGTCTACGAGCAGTACTTC. The chain links TRBV19 to TRBJ2-7, with 8 bases matching TRBD2. Trimming cost V 5 bases and J 3 bases; bases outside gene matches: 3. Germline values: CDR1 LNHDA, CDR2 SQIVND (reference sequence). CDR3 size: 13 residues. Supplemented by reference TRBV19 and TRBJ2-7, the full variable domain reads DGGITQSPKYLFRKEGQNVTLSCEQNLNHDAMYWYRQDPGQGLRLIYYSQIVNDFQKGDIAEGYSVSREKKESFPLTVTSAQKNPTAFYLCASSLTSVYEQYFGPGTRLTVT.

V and J are TRBV7-9 and TRBJ2-1; perhaps TRBD2 as D (5 bases). This CDR3 has 16 amino acids. V was pared by 0 bases and J by 0 bases, with 9 bases between. CDR1 is SEHNR and CDR2 is FQNEAQ in the germline V gene (reference sequence). The CDR3 DNA reads as TGTGCCAGCAGCTTAGCTGAGGGTATCTCCTACAATGAGCAGTTCTTC. This gives the protein CASSLAEGISYNEQFF. Full variable domain (rest looked up from reference TRBV7-9 and TRBJ2-1): DTGVSQNPRHKITKRGQNVTFRCDPISEHNRLYWYRQTLGQGPEFLTYFQNEAQLEKSRLLSDRFSAERPKGSFSTLEIQRTEQGDSAMYLCASSLAEGISYNEQFFGPGTRLTVL.

The chain carries TRBV5-6 and TRBJ2-7; D perhaps matches TRBD2 (7 bases). The CDR3 totals 15 residues. Germline assignment: CDR1 SGHDT and CDR2 YYEEEE. V shed 3 bases and J shed 4 bases, with 17 bases lying between them. CDR3 residues: CASSSGGLVRYEQYF. CDR3 in DNA: TGTGCCAGCAGCTCCGGGGGGCTGGTGCGGTACGAGCAGTACTTC. Combining the CDR3 with reference TRBV5-6 and TRBJ2-7 gives the whole variable domain DAGVTQSPTHLIKTRGQQVTLRCSPKSGHDTVSWYQQALGQGPQFIFQYYEEEERQRGNFPDRFSGHQFPNYSSELNVNALLLGDSALYLCASSSGGLVRYEQYFGPGTRLTVT.